Detailed here is one T cell receptor (beta chain). What it binds is unknown. These data come from a study of T cell repertoires in aging, cancer and after chemotherapy. Study-wide background: Over several months to years, re-sampled healthy donor repertoires clearly shared clones.

TCR beta rearrangements were amplified from peripheral blood genomic DNA. CDR1 and CDR2 from the germline V gene are LNHDA and SQIVND (reference sequence). The V end lost 8 bases, the J end lost 3 bases, and 11 bases lay between the germline ends. The CDR3 runs 13 residues. Study-level points and caveats: Immunological memory after chemotherapy cannot be judged from the repertoire data.

Rearranged V-D-J TRB sequences were amplified with a mixed TRB-A/B primer pool. MiXCR was run by TCRdb on the multiplex PCR reads, yielding one entry per CDR3 protein. The sample has 8,400 or so distinct CDR3 sequences, over 50% seen once. This receptor was identified in a human donor in good health. The V gene is TRBV19, the J gene TRBJ1-5, with a possible D match to TRBD1 (5 bases). Sequenced sample: blood. CDR3 protein: CASGGGNNQPQHF. CDR3 in DNA: TGTGCCAGTGGGGGGGGGAACAATCAGCCCCAGCATTTT. The variable domain in full, completed from reference TRBV19 and TRBJ1-5, reads DGGITQSPKYLFRKEGQNVTLSCEQNLNHDAMYWYRQDPGQGLRLIYYSQIVNDFQKGDIAEGYSVSREKKESFPLTVTSAQKNPTAFYLCASGGGNNQPQHFGDGTRLSIL.